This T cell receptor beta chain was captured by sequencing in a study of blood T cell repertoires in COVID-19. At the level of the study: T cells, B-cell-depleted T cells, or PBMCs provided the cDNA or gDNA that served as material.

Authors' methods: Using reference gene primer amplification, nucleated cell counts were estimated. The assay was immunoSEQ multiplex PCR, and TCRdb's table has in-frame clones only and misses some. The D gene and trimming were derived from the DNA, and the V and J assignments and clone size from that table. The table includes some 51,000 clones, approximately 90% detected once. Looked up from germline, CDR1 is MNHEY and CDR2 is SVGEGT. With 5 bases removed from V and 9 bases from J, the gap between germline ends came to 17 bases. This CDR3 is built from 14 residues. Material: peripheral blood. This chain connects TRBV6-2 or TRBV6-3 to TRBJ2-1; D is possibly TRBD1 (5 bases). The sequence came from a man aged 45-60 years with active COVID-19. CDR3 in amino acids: CASSRTRNPPEQFF. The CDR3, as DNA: TGTGCCAGCAGTAGGACACGAAACCCTCCTGAGCAGTTCTTC.